This TCR beta chain was identified during a study of CD8+CD57+ T cells in acquired aplastic anemia. Notes on this clonotype: Its antigen is unknown.

Genomic DNA constituted the template upon which TCR beta VDJ and CDR3 profiling was performed. MiXCR, applied by TCRdb to the reads, yields one record per CDR3 protein. Among about 190,000 distinct CDR3 sequences listed, approximately 48% were seen once. All sequencing subjects had displayed CD8+CD57+ cell expansion on flow cytometry. Overall study results and limits: Patients and controls shared around 30 CD8+ CDR3 sequences.

Input material: sorted CD4+, CD8+, or CD8+CD57+ T cells (not recorded which) from PBMCs. The receptor comes from a human donor with aplastic anemia.

CDR3 loop: CASSSGQGISPLHF. CDR3 sequence (DNA): TGCGCCAGCAGCTCGGGACAGGGGATTTCACCCCTCCACTTT. This rearrangement joins TRBV5-1 to TRBJ1-6; 10 nucleotides align to TRBD1. The CDR3 runs 14 residues. V shed 3 bases and J 9 bases; nucleotides not matched to a gene: 3. The germline V gene has CDR1 SGHRS and CDR2 YFSETQ.